In this sample, the clone carrying this T cell receptor beta chain turned up once. Its antigen is not identified. The data derive from a study of cytomegalovirus exposure and HLA in healthy donors. Study context: The 120 or so validation repertoires matched the 650 to 850 first-cohort repertoires in platform, a later analysis reported. Findings of the study overall: In vitro confirmation showed a few CMV-associated chains to be CMV antigen specific. Most TCR sequences showed up rarely, but some public TCRs showed up in many donors. According to the study, 150 to 200 TCR beta chains were cytomegalovirus-associated.

Only in-frame clones appear in the TCRdb table, and some are missing; sequencing was by immunoSEQ multiplex PCR. The sample holds over 200,000 clones, about 90% seen once. The germline CDR1 and CDR2 sequences are SGHTA and FQGTGA. This CDR3 contains 15 residues. V dropped 1 base and J dropped 0 bases, with 8 bases sitting between them. The sequencing sample was made of PBMCs. This clonotype originated in a woman younger than 45 in good health and CMV-seronegative. The chain is built from TRBV7-3 and TRBJ2-3; no clear D. The CDR3 here is CASSLNPSSTDTQYF. Written as DNA, the CDR3 is TGTGCCAGCAGCTTAAACCCCTCCAGCACAGATACGCAGTATTTT.